The 17 T cell receptor beta chains presented below share a single source sample, sequenced in a study of blood T cell repertoires in COVID-19. Profiling relied on immunoSEQ multiplex PCR, and the TCRdb table lists in-frame clones only, not all of them. This sample has roughly 180,000 clones; more than 85% occur once, and the top ten carry under 3.5%. Material: peripheral blood. The receptors here all came from a woman in her twenties or thirties with active or convalescent COVID-19.

The chain combines TRBV18 with TRBJ2-1, with 10 bases aligning to TRBD1. In germline, CDR1 is KGHSH, CDR2 LQKENI. This CDR3 has 16 amino acids. V lost 2 bases, J lost 5 bases, and 6 bases stayed unmatched. CDR3 coding DNA: TGTGCCAGCTCACCAAATGGACAGGGGGTGAACAATGAGCAGTTCTTC. This sequence encodes CASSPNGQGVNNEQFF.

This clone was seen a few times. Other DNA sequences in this sample translate to the same CDR3. V usage is TRBV18 and J usage is TRBJ1-6, with a weak D call TRBD1 (6 bases). The CDR3 covers 14 residues. Between the trimmed V and J ends, which lost 6 bases and 7 bases, there was a span of 13 bases. CDR1 is KGHSH, CDR2 LQKENI, per germline. The CDR3 protein is CASSPDRKNSPLHF. In DNA form, the CDR3 reads TGTGCCAGCTCCCCGGACAGAAAAAATTCACCCCTCCACTTT.

J is TRBJ1-5 and V is TRBV18; the D gene is possibly TRBD1 (6 bases). V was pared by 4 bases and J by 4 bases, with 11 bases between. Germline CDR1 KGHSH, CDR2 LQKENI. The CDR3 is 14 amino acids. The CDR3 reads CASSLDSFNQPQHF. CDR3 DNA: TGTGCCAGCTCACTGGACAGTTTTAATCAGCCCCAGCATTTT.

This chain joins TRBV3-1 (or the pseudogene TRBV3-2) and TRBJ1-1; 8 nucleotides agree with TRBD1. Germline CDR1 reads LGHDT; CDR2 reads YNNKEL (reference sequence). The CDR3 contains 14 residues. V lost 4 bases and J lost 5; bases outside the gene matches: 6. This CDR3 reads CASSRGQGLTEAFF. The CDR3 coding sequence is TGTGCCAGCAGCCGAGGACAGGGATTAACTGAAGCTTTCTTT.

The genes are TRBV7-2 and TRBJ2-5, with D maybe TRBD1 (5 bases). Between the trimmed V and J ends, which lost 1 base and 4 bases, there was a span of 13 bases. Germline-derived CDR1 and CDR2 are SGHTA and FQGNSA. There are 15 residues in the CDR3. The CDR3 DNA reads TGTGCCAGCAGCTTAGTTGCCCTCAGGGTAGAGACCCAGTACTTC. It yields the protein CASSLVALRVETQYF.

The chain carries TRBV28 and TRBJ2-1; 7 nucleotides match TRBD2. The CDR3 covers 12 residues. The V gene's germline CDR1 is MDHEN and CDR2 SYDVKM. Germline trimming cut 5 bases from V and 7 bases from J; bases unmatched to any gene: 2. This chain's CDR3 is CASSRGGNEQFF. The CDR3, as DNA: TGTGCCAGCAGTCGCGGGGGAAATGAGCAGTTCTTC.

The chain employs TRBV20-1 and TRBJ1-1; D might be TRBD1 (6 bases). Trimming left V 3 bases short and J 4 bases short, with 15 bases between. The germline gives CDR1 DFQATT, CDR2 SNEGSKA (reference sequence). CDR3 length: 14 amino acids. For the CDR3, the DNA is TGCAGTGCTAGTCGGAGTACAGGGCGCACTGAAGCTTTCTTT. Amino acids: CSASRSTGRTEAFF.

This rearrangement joins TRBV6-1 to TRBJ1-2; D unresolved. The V gene lost 3 bases and the J gene lost 4 bases, with 9 bases spanning the gap. The CDR3 covers 13 residues. The V gene's germline CDR1 is MNHNS and CDR2 SASEGT. The CDR3 region is CASSDTVIYGYTF. The CDR3 DNA is TGTGCCAGCAGTGACACGGTGATCTATGGCTACACCTTC.

V and J are TRBV28 and TRBJ2-5; 7 bases match TRBD2. Germline CDR1 MDHEN, CDR2 SYDVKM. The CDR3 is 14 amino acids. Losses at the gene ends were 5 bases for V and 6 bases for J; bases not matched to a gene: 9. CDR3 DNA: TGTGCCAGCAGTCTCGCGGGAGAGGGGAAGACCCAGTACTTC. Protein product: CASSLAGEGKTQYF.

V and J are TRBV27 and TRBJ2-7; D is perhaps TRBD1 (5 bases). Looked up from germline, CDR1 is MNHEY and CDR2 is SMNVEV (reference sequence). V was pared by 5 bases and J by 4 bases, with 18 bases between. CDR3 length: 15 residues. In DNA, the CDR3 is TGTGCCAGCAGTCAAGGTCCTGTCAGGGTGTACGAGCAGTACTTC. It yields the protein CASSQGPVRVYEQYF.

The chain combines TRBV15 with TRBJ2-5; TRBD2 aligns across 10 bases. With V trimmed by 1 base and J by 4 bases, 3 bases remained unmatched. CDR1 is LNHNV and CDR2 is YYDKDF in the germline V gene (reference sequence). The CDR3 runs to 15 residues. The DNA for the CDR3 is TGTGCCACCAGCAGAGCCAGCGGGAGGGGAGAGACCCAGTACTTC. The encoded protein is CATSRASGRGETQYF.

CDR3 in DNA: TGTGCCAGCAGTTCTACAGCTTCCTCTGGGGCCAACGTCCTGACTTTC. It translates to CASSSTASSGANVLTF. This chain connects TRBV5-5 to TRBJ2-6; D gene uncertain. The CDR3 has 16 residues. CDR1 is SGHKS, CDR2 YYEKEE, per germline (reference sequence). Trimming removed 5 bases at V and 0 bases at J, with 12 bases between.

The chain recombines TRBV12-5 with TRBJ2-1, with 7 positions matching TRBD2. Germline trimming cut 2 bases from V and 7 bases from J; bases unmatched to any gene: 17. Germline CDR1 is LGHNT and CDR2 is FRNRAP. This CDR3 has 18 amino acids. CDR3 DNA: TGTGCTAGTGGTTTGAGGCGTTTGGGGCGGGGGAAAGGTAATGAGCAGTTCTTC. This encodes CASGLRRLGRGKGNEQFF.

CDR3 nucleotides: TGCGCCAGCAGCTTGGCCGGGGGTAAGGAGCAGTACTTC. Protein sequence: CASSLAGGKEQYF. V is TRBV5-1 and J is TRBJ2-7, with D possibly TRBD2 on 6 matching bases. Germline loops: CDR1 SGHRS, CDR2 YFSETQ. V gave up 0 bases and J gave up 7 bases, with 11 bases separating them. CDR3 length: 13 residues.

The rearrangement joins TRBV27 to TRBJ2-7; 9 bases fit TRBD1. There are 15 residues in the CDR3. Unmatched junction bases numbered 7, after V lost 5 bases and J lost 2 bases. The V gene's germline CDR1 is MNHEY and CDR2 SMNVEV (reference sequence). The CDR3 protein is CASSRTGGDTYEQYF. The CDR3 DNA reads TGTGCCAGCAGTCGCACAGGGGGCGACACCTACGAGCAGTACTTC.

The V call is TRBV7-9, the J call TRBJ1-4, with TRBD1 matching 10 bases. The CDR3 contains 15 residues. Germline loops: CDR1 SEHNR, CDR2 FQNEAQ (reference sequence). Losses at the gene ends were 4 bases for V and 7 bases for J; bases not matched to a gene: 6. CDR3 sequence reads: CASSSRTGGGEKLFF. The CDR3 nucleotides are TGTGCCAGCAGCTCCCGGACAGGGGGAGGTGAAAAACTGTTTTTT.

This clone was observed once. The V call is TRBV5-1, the J call TRBJ1-4; 8 bases match TRBD1. J lost 8 bases, V lost 6 bases, and 6 bases had no gene match. The CDR3 has 13 residues. Germline V lookup: CDR1 SGHRS, CDR2 YFSETQ. Written as DNA, the CDR3 is TGCGCCAGCAAAAGACAGGGGTCGGAAAAACTGTTTTTT. It encodes CASKRQGSEKLFF. Based on the CDR3 plus reference TRBV5-1 and TRBJ1-4, the full variable domain is KAGVTQTPRYLIKTRGQQVTLSCSPISGHRSVSWYQQTPGQGLQFLFEYFSETQRNKGNFPGRFSGRQFSNSRSEMNVSTLELGDSALYLCASKRQGSEKLFFGSGTQLSVL.